Below, 15 T cell receptor beta chains from the same sample are listed, as sequenced in a study of T cells after yellow fever vaccination. TCRdb re-called the 5' RACE reads through MiXCR, storing one row per CDR3 protein. The sample has just under 600,000 distinct CDR3 sequences; roughly 14% are singletons. Sequenced here: PBMCs, sampled on the day of the yellow fever booster vaccination. The receptors shown here come from a man aged 30 to 45 who received the YFV17D yellow fever vaccine.

In this sample, this clonotype turned up many times. The junction does not match germline at one end; this may be a read error. The chain links TRBV5-1 to TRBJ1-1; tentative D call: TRBD1 (6 bases). This CDR3 is built from 17 residues. Germline V gene data show CDR1 as SGHRS and CDR2 as YFSETQ. CDR3 DNA sequence: TGCGCCAGCAGTTTGGGGTCGGGGGCGAAAACGAACACTGAAGCTTTCTTT. Translating it yields CASSLGSGAKTNTEAFF.

The table lists this clonotype with a few counts. The CDR3 DNA is TGTGCCATCAGTGAGTCGACGCGGGTGTCCCGTGCCGAGCAGTACTTC. Its protein product is CAISESTRVSRAEQYF. This rearrangement joins TRBV10-3 to TRBJ2-7, with a possible D match to TRBD2 (5 bases). V was pared by 0 bases and J by 6 bases, with 18 bases between. CDR3 size: 16 residues. The germline CDR1 and CDR2 sequences are ENHRY and SYGVKD.

The rearrangement joins TRBV6-5 to TRBJ2-3; possibly TRBD1 for D (6 bases). V shed 0 bases and J shed 6 bases, with 13 bases lying between them. CDR1 and CDR2 (germline): MNHEY, SVGAGI. The CDR3 loop spans 15 amino acids. CDR3 sequence reads: CASSYSEGHQDTQYF. The CDR3 DNA sequence: TGTGCCAGCAGTTACTCTGAGGGACACCAGGATACGCAGTATTTT.

This rearrangement joins TRBV7-2 to TRBJ2-1, with a tentative D call TRBD1 (5 bases). Per the germline V gene, CDR1 is SGHTA and CDR2 is FQGNSA. CDR3 length: 16 amino acids. The V end lost 3 bases, the J end lost 7 bases, and 19 bases lay between the germline ends. The DNA of the CDR3 is TGTGCCAGCAGCTTCCCAGGGTTAAGGTCGGCTAATGAGCAGTTCTTC. Translated, it gives CASSFPGLRSANEQFF.

The sample holds a few counts of this clonotype. This chain links TRBV24-1 with TRBJ2-3; 8 bases line up with TRBD2. The CDR3 covers 17 residues. Germline V gene data show CDR1 as KGHDR and CDR2 as SFDVKD. V trimming: 3 bases; J trimming: 5 bases; junction bases outside the gene matches: 12. The CDR3 region is CATSDGGWAGGGDTQYF. In DNA, the CDR3 is TGTGCCACCAGTGATGGCGGATGGGCGGGAGGAGGAGATACGCAGTATTTT.

There are a few counts of this clonotype. The V call is TRBV13, the J call TRBJ2-3, with 7 bases fitting TRBD1. In germline, CDR1 is PRHDT, CDR2 FYEKMQ (reference sequence). V shed 7 bases, J shed 4 bases, and the junction held 2 bases outside the gene matches. The CDR3 is made up of 12 amino acids. The DNA of the CDR3 is TGTGCCAGCAAGGGACAGTCAGATACGCAGTATTTT. It translates to CASKGQSDTQYF.

This clonotype came up a few times. The chain carries TRBV25-1 and TRBJ2-1; 7 bases are shared with TRBD2. Germline V CDR1 and CDR2: MGHDK, SYGVNS. The length of the CDR3 is 14 residues. V dropped 6 bases and J dropped 6; count of bases not matched to a gene: 8. This CDR3 reads CASSSTSITNEQFF. CDR3 nucleotides: TGTGCCAGCAGCTCGACTAGCATCACCAATGAGCAGTTCTTC.

The chain employs TRBV4-3 and TRBJ2-7, with TRBD1 identical over 8 bases. J gave up 2 bases and V 3 bases, and 6 bases lay outside the gene matches. Germline V CDR1 and CDR2: LGHNA, YSLEER. The length of the CDR3 is 15 residues. The CDR3 loop reads CASSHMMDRAYEQYF. For the CDR3, the DNA is TGCGCCAGCAGCCATATGATGGACAGGGCCTACGAGCAGTACTTC.

A few counts support this clonotype. The rearrangement joins TRBV7-8 to TRBJ2-5, with TRBD2 identical over 7 bases. Per the germline V gene, CDR1 is SGHVS and CDR2 is FQNEAQ. The CDR3 sequence is 14 residues long. Trimming removed 3 bases from V and 5 bases from J; junction bases left unmatched: 6. CDR3 sequence: CASSFQAGRETQYF. The DNA of the CDR3 is TGTGCCAGCAGCTTTCAAGCGGGGAGGGAGACCCAGTACTTC.

A single count supports this clonotype. The chain employs TRBV13 and TRBJ1-1, with a weak D call TRBD1 (5 bases). The germline V gene encodes CDR1 PRHDT and CDR2 FYEKMQ (reference sequence). Trimming removed 6 bases at V and 5 bases at J, with 13 bases between. This CDR3 is built from 13 residues. The CDR3 DNA sequence: TGTGCCAGCAGTTTTATCGGGGGGACTGAAGCTTTCTTT. Its protein product is CASSFIGGTEAFF.

This clonotype was recorded a few times. V is TRBV12-3 or TRBV12-4 and J is TRBJ2-3; D gene uncertain. Trimming removed 1 base at V and 0 bases at J, with 8 bases between. The CDR3 is made up of 15 amino acids. The CDR3 nucleotides are TGTGCCAGCAGTTTAGGACAAACTAGCACAGATACGCAGTATTTT. Translated: CASSLGQTSTDTQYF.

This clonotype was recorded a few times. The genes are TRBV5-1 and TRBJ2-7; possibly TRBD2 for D (6 bases). This CDR3 contains 14 residues. Germline assignment: CDR1 SGHRS and CDR2 YFSETQ. V was clipped by 4 bases and J by 7 bases, with 18 bases between them. CDR3 sequence reads: CASSPRTNREEQYF. The DNA of the CDR3 is TGCGCCAGCAGCCCCCGGACTAATCGGGAGGAGCAGTACTTC.

This clonotype was counted only a few times. V and J are TRBV10-3 and TRBJ2-5; unclear D gene. The CDR3 loop spans 12 amino acids. The V end was cut by 4 bases, the J end by 1 base, with 4 bases between. CDR1 and CDR2 (germline): ENHRY, SYGVKD. CDR3 coding DNA: TGTGCCATCAGTGGGACCCAAGAGACCCAGTACTTC. Its translation is CAISGTQETQYF.

This clonotype was seen more than once but under ten times. The V gene is TRBV5-1, the J gene TRBJ2-1; 9 bases align to TRBD1. The V segment lost 0 bases and the J segment 5 bases; nucleotides outside the gene matches: 3. This CDR3 is 15 amino acids long. CDR1 is SGHRS, CDR2 YFSETQ, per germline. This CDR3 is CASSLDGQGNNEQFF. The CDR3 region has the DNA TGCGCCAGCAGCTTGGACGGACAGGGGAACAATGAGCAGTTCTTC.

The chain carries TRBV4-3 and TRBJ2-6; tentatively, D is TRBD2 (7 bases). The germline V gene encodes CDR1 LGHNA and CDR2 YSLEER. The CDR3 runs 18 residues. Trimming removed 0 bases at V and 2 bases at J, with 14 bases between. CDR3 bases: TGCGCCAGCAGCCAAGATACCAGGGGAGGGACTGGGGCCAACGTCCTGACTTTC. Translated: CASSQDTRGGTGANVLTF.